This TCR beta chain was found in a study of T-cell reconstitution after alpha-beta-depleted transplantation in children. Study conclusions and caveats: T cells produced anew were the main source of T-cell counts and diversity one year after transplant.

The table lists this clonotype with many counts. The antigen is not known. Germline V lookup: CDR1 MNHNS, CDR2 SASEGT. Trimming stripped 6 bases from V and 6 bases from J, with 20 bases between. The CDR3 contains 15 residues. Preparing the TCRbeta library involved the use of unique molecular identifiers. TCRdb used MiXCR to reprocess the PCR reads, holding one entry per CDR3 protein. The data show some 150,000 distinct CDR3 sequences, with around 8.8% seen just once and 15% to 20% held by the top ten. Material: PBMCs, mostly from graft donor cells, obtained 180 days after TCRalphabeta/CD19-depleted stem cell transplant. This chain uses TRBV6-1 with TRBJ1-1, with D maybe TRBD1 (6 bases). This receptor was taken from a female patient between 2 and 10 years old who had a stem cell transplant for congenital amegakaryocytic thrombocytopenia, so the T cells may come from the graft donor. The DNA for the CDR3 is TGTGCCAGCAGGCGAGGTGGCAGGGGCGTCCCTGAAGCTTTCTTT. This sequence encodes CASRRGGRGVPEAFF.